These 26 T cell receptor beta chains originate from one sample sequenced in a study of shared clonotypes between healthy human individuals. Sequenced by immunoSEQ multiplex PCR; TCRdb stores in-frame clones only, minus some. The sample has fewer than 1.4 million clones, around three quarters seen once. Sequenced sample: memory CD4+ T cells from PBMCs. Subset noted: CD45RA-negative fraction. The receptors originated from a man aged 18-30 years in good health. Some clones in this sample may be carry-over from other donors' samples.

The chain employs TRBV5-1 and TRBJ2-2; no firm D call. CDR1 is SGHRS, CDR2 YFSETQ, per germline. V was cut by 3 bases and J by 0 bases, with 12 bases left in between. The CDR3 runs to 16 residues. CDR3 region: CASSSQRYANTGELFF. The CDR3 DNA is TGCGCCAGCAGCTCACAGAGATACGCGAACACCGGGGAGCTGTTTTTT.

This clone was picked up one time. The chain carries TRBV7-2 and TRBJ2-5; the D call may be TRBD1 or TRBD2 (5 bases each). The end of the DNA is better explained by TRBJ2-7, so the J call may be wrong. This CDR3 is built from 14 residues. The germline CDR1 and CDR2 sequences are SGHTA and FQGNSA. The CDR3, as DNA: TGTGCCAGCAGCCCAGGTTCGGGGCTCTACGAGCAGTACTTC. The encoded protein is CASSPGSGLYEQYF.

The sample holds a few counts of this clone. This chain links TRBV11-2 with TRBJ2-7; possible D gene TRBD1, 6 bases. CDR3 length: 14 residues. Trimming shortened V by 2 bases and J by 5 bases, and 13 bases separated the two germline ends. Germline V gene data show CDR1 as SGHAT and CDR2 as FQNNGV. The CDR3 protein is CASSLSVQGNEQYF. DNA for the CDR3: TGTGCCAGCAGCTTAAGCGTGCAGGGGAACGAGCAGTACTTC.

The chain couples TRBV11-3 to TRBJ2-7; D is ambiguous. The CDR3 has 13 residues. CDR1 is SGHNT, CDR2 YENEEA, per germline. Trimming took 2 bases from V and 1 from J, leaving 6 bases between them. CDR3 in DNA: TGTGCCAGCAGCTTAACTGATTCCTACGAGCAGTACTTC. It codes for CASSLTDSYEQYF. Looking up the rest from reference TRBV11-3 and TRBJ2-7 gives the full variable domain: EAGVVQSPRYKIIEKKQPVAFWCNPISGHNTLYWYLQNLGQGPELLIRYENEEAVDDSQLPKDRFSAERLKGVDSTLKIQPAELGDSAVYLCASSLTDSYEQYFGPGTRLTVT.

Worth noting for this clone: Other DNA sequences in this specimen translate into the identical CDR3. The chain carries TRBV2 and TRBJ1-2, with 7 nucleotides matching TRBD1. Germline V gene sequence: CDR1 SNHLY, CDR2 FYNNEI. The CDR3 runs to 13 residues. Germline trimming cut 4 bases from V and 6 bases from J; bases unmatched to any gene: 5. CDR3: CASSGQGVDGYTF. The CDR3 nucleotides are TGTGCCAGCAGTGGGCAGGGGGTCGATGGCTACACCTTC.

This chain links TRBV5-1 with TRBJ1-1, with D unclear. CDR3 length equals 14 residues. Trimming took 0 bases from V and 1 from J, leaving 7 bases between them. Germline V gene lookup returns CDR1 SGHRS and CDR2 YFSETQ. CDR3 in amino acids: CASSLVRPNTEAFF. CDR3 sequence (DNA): TGCGCCAGCAGCTTGGTTAGGCCGAACACTGAAGCTTTCTTT.

The CDR3 reads CASRPGRGGYEQYF. In nucleotides, the CDR3 is TGTGCCAGCAGGCCGGGCCGGGGGGGATACGAGCAGTACTTC. This rearrangement joins TRBV7-2 to TRBJ2-7; 8 nucleotides agree with TRBD2. The CDR3 has 14 amino acids. Germline trimming cut 6 bases from V and 4 bases from J; bases unmatched to any gene: 8. Per the germline V gene, CDR1 is SGHTA and CDR2 is FQGNSA.

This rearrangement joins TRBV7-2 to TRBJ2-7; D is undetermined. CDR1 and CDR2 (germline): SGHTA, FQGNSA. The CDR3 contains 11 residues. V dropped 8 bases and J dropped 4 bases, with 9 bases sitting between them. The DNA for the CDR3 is TGTGCCAGCGGGCTGGGTTACGAGCAGTACTTC. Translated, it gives CASGLGYEQYF.

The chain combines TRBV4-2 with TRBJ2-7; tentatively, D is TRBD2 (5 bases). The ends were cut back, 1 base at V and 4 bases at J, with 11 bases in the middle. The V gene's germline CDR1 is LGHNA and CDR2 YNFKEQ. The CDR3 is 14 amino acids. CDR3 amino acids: CASSQGALGYEQYF. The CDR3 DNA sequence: TGTGCCAGCAGCCAAGGGGCACTAGGGTACGAGCAGTACTTC.

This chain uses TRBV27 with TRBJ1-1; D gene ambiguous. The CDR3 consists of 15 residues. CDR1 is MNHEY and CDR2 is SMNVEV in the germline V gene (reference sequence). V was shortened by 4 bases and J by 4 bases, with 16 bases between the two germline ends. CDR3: CASSSITAAATEAFF. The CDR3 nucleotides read TGTGCCAGCAGTTCAATTACTGCCGCCGCCACTGAAGCTTTCTTT.

DNA for the CDR3: TGTGCCAGCAGCTTGGGACAGGGTCCCGCGAACACCGGGGAGCTGTTTTTT. This encodes CASSLGQGPANTGELFF. The chain has TRBV5-4 and TRBJ2-2, with 7 bases matching TRBD1. V lost 0 bases and J lost 0; bases outside the gene matches: 5. Germline V gives CDR1 SGHNT, CDR2 YYREEE (reference sequence). The CDR3 contains 17 residues.

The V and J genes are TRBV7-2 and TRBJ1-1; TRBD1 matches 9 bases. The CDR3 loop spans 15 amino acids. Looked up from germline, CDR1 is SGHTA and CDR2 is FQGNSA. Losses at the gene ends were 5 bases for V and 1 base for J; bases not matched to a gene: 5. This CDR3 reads CASSLQGASNTEAFF. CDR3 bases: TGTGCCAGCAGCCTACAGGGGGCTTCGAACACTGAAGCTTTCTTT.

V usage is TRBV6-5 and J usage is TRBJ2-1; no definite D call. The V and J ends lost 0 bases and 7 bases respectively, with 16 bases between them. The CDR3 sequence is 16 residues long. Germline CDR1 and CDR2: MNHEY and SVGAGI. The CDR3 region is CASSYSSTWVGNEQFF. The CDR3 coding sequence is TGTGCCAGCAGTTACTCGTCCACCTGGGTTGGGAATGAGCAGTTCTTC.

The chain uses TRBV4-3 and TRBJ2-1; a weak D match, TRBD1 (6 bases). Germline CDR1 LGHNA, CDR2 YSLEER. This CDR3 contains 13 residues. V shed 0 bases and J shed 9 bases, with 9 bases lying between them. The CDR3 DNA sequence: TGCGCCAGCAGCCAAGATAGCAGGGGTGAGCAGTTCTTC. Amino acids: CASSQDSRGEQFF.

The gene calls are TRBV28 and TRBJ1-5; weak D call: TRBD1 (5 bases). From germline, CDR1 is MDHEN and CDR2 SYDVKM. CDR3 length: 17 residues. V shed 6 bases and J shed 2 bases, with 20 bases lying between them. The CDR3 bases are TGTGCCAGCAGGGGACGGGGAGGGGATATGGGCAATCAGCCCCAGCATTTT. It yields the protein CASRGRGGDMGNQPQHF.

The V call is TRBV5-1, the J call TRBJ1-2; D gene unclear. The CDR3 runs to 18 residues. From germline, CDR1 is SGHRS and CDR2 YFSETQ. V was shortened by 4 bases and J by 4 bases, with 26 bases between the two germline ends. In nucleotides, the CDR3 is TGCGCCAGCAGCCCACAGCAAGGACTAAGGGCCCCGATCTATGGCTACACCTTC. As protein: CASSPQQGLRAPIYGYTF.

The CDR3 loop is CASSSLAGGDYEQYF. In DNA form, the CDR3 reads TGTGCCAGCAGTTCTCTAGCGGGAGGGGACTACGAGCAGTACTTC. The chain employs TRBV28 and TRBJ2-7; 12 nucleotides agree with TRBD2. Trimming cost V 4 bases and J 3 bases; bases outside gene matches: 4. From germline, CDR1 is MDHEN and CDR2 SYDVKM. The CDR3 runs 15 residues.

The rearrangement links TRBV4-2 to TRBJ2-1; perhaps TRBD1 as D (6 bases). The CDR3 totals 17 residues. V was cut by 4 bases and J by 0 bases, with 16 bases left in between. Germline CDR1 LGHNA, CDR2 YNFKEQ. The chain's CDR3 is CASSPGASASSYNEQFF. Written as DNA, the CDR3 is TGTGCCAGCAGCCCAGGGGCAAGCGCCAGCTCCTACAATGAGCAGTTCTTC.

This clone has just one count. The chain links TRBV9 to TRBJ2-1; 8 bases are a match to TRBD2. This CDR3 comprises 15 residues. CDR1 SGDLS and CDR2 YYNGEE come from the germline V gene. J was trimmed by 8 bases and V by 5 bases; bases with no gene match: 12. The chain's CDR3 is CASRAPGLGRDEQFF. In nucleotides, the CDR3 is TGTGCCAGCAGGGCCCCGGGACTAGGAAGGGATGAGCAGTTCTTC.

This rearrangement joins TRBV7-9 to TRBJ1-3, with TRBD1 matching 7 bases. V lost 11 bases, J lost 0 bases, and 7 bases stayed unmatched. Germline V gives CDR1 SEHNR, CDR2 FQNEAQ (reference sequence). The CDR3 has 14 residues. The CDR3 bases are TGTGCCGCACGACAGGGTTCCTCTGGAAACACCATATATTTT. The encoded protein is CAARQGSSGNTIYF. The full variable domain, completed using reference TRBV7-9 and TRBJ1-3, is DTGVSQNPRHKITKRGQNVTFRCDPISEHNRLYWYRQTLGQGPEFLTYFQNEAQLEKSRLLSDRFSAERPKGSFSTLEIQRTEQGDSAMYLCAARQGSSGNTIYFGEGSWLTVV.

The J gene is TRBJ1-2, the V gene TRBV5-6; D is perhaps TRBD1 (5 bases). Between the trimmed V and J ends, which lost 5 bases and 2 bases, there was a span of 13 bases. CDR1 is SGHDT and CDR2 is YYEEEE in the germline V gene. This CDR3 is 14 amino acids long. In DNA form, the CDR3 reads TGTGCCAGCAGGAAGGTATGGGGGAACTATGGCTACACCTTC. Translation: CASRKVWGNYGYTF.

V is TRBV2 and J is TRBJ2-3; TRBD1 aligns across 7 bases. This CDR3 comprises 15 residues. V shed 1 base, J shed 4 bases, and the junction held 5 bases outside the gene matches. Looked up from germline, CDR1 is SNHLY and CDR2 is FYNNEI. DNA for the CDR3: TGTGCCAGCAGTGAAGGGACAGGACAGTCAGATACGCAGTATTTT. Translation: CASSEGTGQSDTQYF.

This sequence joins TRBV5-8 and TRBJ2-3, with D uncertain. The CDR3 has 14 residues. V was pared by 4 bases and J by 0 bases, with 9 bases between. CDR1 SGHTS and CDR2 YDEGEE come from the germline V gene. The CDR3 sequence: CASSAMPSTDTQYF. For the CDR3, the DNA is TGTGCCAGCAGCGCTATGCCTAGCACAGATACGCAGTATTTT.

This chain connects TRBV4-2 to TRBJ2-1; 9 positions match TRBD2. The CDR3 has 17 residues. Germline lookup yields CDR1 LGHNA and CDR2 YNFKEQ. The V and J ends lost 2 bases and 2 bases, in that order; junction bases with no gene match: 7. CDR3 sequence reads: CASSQTPSSGAYNEQFF. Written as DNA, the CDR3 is TGTGCCAGCAGCCAAACCCCCTCTAGCGGGGCCTACAATGAGCAGTTCTTC.

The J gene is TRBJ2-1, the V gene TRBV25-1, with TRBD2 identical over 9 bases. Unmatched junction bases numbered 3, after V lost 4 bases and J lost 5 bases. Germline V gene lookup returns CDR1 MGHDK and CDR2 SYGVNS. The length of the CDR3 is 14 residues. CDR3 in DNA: TGTGCCAGCAGTGCTAGCGGGGTAGACAATGAGCAGTTCTTC. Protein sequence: CASSASGVDNEQFF. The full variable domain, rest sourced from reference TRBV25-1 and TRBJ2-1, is EADIYQTPRYLVIGTGKKITLECSQTMGHDKMYWYQQDPGMELHLIHYSYGVNSTEKGDLSSESTVSRIRTEHFPLTLESARPSHTSQYLCASSASGVDNEQFFGPGTRLTVL.

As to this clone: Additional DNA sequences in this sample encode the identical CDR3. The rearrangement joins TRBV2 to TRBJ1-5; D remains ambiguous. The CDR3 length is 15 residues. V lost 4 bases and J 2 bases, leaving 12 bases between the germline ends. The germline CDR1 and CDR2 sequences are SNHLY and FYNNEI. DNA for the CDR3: TGTGCCAGCAGTGGTGGCTCAGGTGGCAATCAGCCCCAGCATTTT. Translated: CASSGGSGGNQPQHF.